This is a list of T cell receptor beta chains from one sample in a study of blood T cell repertoires in COVID-19. Generated by immunoSEQ multiplex PCR, the TCRdb table keeps only in-frame clones and is missing some. The sample lists around 330,000 clones; roughly 90% were seen once. Sequencing was carried out using peripheral blood. These receptors were obtained from a woman aged 50 to 65 with active or convalescent COVID-19. The CDR3 runs from the conserved cysteine through the conserved F or W. Fields, in order: clone size, D gene, V gene, J gene, CDR3 protein, CDR3 DNA. A D gene is named only where the DNA matches it firmly. Size values are once, few and many counts, or a class for expanded clones, and some rows have none.

clone_size: NA; d_call: TRBD1; v_call: TRBV4-1; j_call: TRBJ2-1; cdr3_aa: CASSGQGNIYNEQFF; cdr3_nt: TGCGCCAGCAGCGGACAGGGTAATATTTACAATGAGCAGTTCTTC
clone_size: NA; d_call: NA; v_call: TRBV7-9; j_call: TRBJ2-1; cdr3_aa: CAILSGYNEQFF; cdr3_nt: TGTGCCATACTCAGCGGTTACAATGAGCAGTTCTTC
clone_size: NA; d_call: NA; v_call: TRBV30; j_call: TRBJ1-1; cdr3_aa: CAWRDIGSVAEAFF; cdr3_nt: TGTGCCTGGAGGGATATAGGGAGTGTTGCTGAAGCTTTCTTT
clone_size: NA; d_call: TRBD1; v_call: TRBV30; j_call: TRBJ2-7; cdr3_aa: CASRQGSSYEQYF; cdr3_nt: TGTGCCTCTAGACAGGGAAGCTCCTACGAGCAGTACTTC
clone_size: NA; d_call: NA; v_call: TRBV5-4; j_call: TRBJ1-2; cdr3_aa: CASTDSSRYGYTF; cdr3_nt: TGTGCCAGCACCGACTCCAGCCGCTATGGCTACACCTTC
clone_size: NA; d_call: TRBD1; v_call: TRBV29-1; j_call: TRBJ1-1; cdr3_aa: CSESQGLEAFF; cdr3_nt: TGCAGCGAGTCACAGGGGCTTGAAGCTTTCTTT
clone_size: NA; d_call: TRBD1; v_call: TRBV15; j_call: TRBJ1-1; cdr3_aa: CATSRLGQGVSEAFF; cdr3_nt: TGTGCCACCAGCCGCCTCGGACAGGGGGTTTCTGAAGCTTTCTTT
clone_size: NA; d_call: TRBD1; v_call: TRBV7-3; j_call: TRBJ2-3; cdr3_aa: CASSLNPGQGSTDTQYF; cdr3_nt: TGTGCCAGCAGCTTAAATCCGGGACAGGGGAGCACAGATACGCAGTATTTT
clone_size: NA; d_call: TRBD2; v_call: TRBV30; j_call: TRBJ2-7; cdr3_aa: CAWSGGGPSYEQYF; cdr3_nt: TGTGCCTGGTCGGGAGGGGGGCCTTCCTACGAGCAGTACTTC
clone_size: NA; d_call: TRBD1; v_call: TRBV19; j_call: TRBJ1-2; cdr3_aa: CASSPRPGQGNYGYTF; cdr3_nt: TGTGCCAGTAGTCCTCGGCCGGGACAGGGGAACTATGGCTACACCTTC
clone_size: NA; d_call: TRBD1; v_call: TRBV9; j_call: TRBJ2-1; cdr3_aa: CASSVGTGAYNEQFF; cdr3_nt: TGTGCCAGCAGCGTAGGGACAGGAGCCTACAATGAGCAGTTCTTC
clone_size: NA; d_call: NA; v_call: TRBV14; j_call: TRBJ2-7; cdr3_aa: CASSQEMTGEQYF; cdr3_nt: TGTGCCAGCAGCCAAGAAATGACGGGCGAGCAGTACTTC
clone_size: NA; d_call: TRBD1; v_call: TRBV27; j_call: TRBJ2-7; cdr3_aa: CASKIRTGSYEQYF; cdr3_nt: TGTGCCAGCAAGATCAGGACAGGCTCCTACGAGCAGTACTTC
clone_size: once; d_call: TRBD2; v_call: TRBV24-1; j_call: TRBJ2-7; cdr3_aa: CATSDSGRPYEQYF; cdr3_nt: TGTGCCACCAGTGACTCCGGGAGGCCTTACGAGCAGTACTTC
clone_size: NA; d_call: TRBD2; v_call: TRBV4-1; j_call: TRBJ2-7; cdr3_aa: CASSQEDEREGFSYEQYF; cdr3_nt: TGCGCCAGCAGCCAAGAAGACGAGCGGGAGGGTTTCTCCTACGAGCAGTACTTC
clone_size: NA; d_call: NA; v_call: TRBV18; j_call: TRBJ1-2; cdr3_aa: CASSISAGTFENYGYTF; cdr3_nt: TGTGCCAGCTCAATTTCGGCCGGGACATTCGAGAACTATGGCTACACCTTC
clone_size: NA; d_call: NA; v_call: TRBV6-5; j_call: TRBJ2-7; cdr3_aa: CASSPSFPYEQYF; cdr3_nt: TGTGCCAGCAGCCCAAGCTTCCCCTACGAGCAGTACTTC
clone_size: NA; d_call: NA; v_call: TRBV7-6; j_call: TRBJ2-1; cdr3_aa: CASSLTFKGAYNEQFF; cdr3_nt: TGTGCCAGCAGCTTAACATTTAAAGGGGCCTACAATGAGCAGTTCTTC
clone_size: NA; d_call: TRBD1; v_call: TRBV5-1; j_call: TRBJ2-5; cdr3_aa: CASRRGTGGGETQYF; cdr3_nt: TGCGCCAGCCGAAGGGGCACAGGGGGTGGAGAGACCCAGTACTTC
clone_size: NA; d_call: TRBD1; v_call: TRBV30; j_call: TRBJ2-7; cdr3_aa: CAWRTGGTYEQYF; cdr3_nt: TGTGCCTGGAGAACAGGGGGCACCTACGAGCAGTACTTC
clone_size: NA; d_call: TRBD1; v_call: TRBV29-1; j_call: TRBJ2-7; cdr3_aa: CSASTGPEQYF; cdr3_nt: TGCAGCGCTTCGACAGGGCCCGAGCAGTACTTC
clone_size: NA; d_call: NA; v_call: TRBV28; j_call: TRBJ1-3; cdr3_aa: CASLGSSGNTIYF; cdr3_nt: TGTGCCAGCCTCGGGAGCTCTGGAAACACCATATATTTT
clone_size: NA; d_call: NA; v_call: TRBV19; j_call: TRBJ2-6; cdr3_aa: CASSIWGLGANVLTF; cdr3_nt: TGTGCCAGTAGTATCTGGGGACTTGGGGCCAACGTCCTGACTTTC
clone_size: NA; d_call: NA; v_call: TRBV28; j_call: TRBJ1-2; cdr3_aa: CASSLRDLYGYTF; cdr3_nt: TGTGCCAGCAGCCTACGGGATCTCTATGGCTACACCTTC
clone_size: once; d_call: TRBD2; v_call: TRBV28; j_call: TRBJ2-7; cdr3_aa: CASSTRSGRFTYEQYF; cdr3_nt: TGTGCCAGCAGTACCCGTAGCGGGAGGTTTACCTACGAGCAGTACTTC
clone_size: NA; d_call: NA; v_call: TRBV30; j_call: TRBJ2-7; cdr3_aa: CAWSVSWQGTFYEQYF; cdr3_nt: TGTGCCTGGAGTGTATCCTGGCAGGGCACCTTCTACGAGCAGTACTTC
clone_size: NA; d_call: TRBD1; v_call: TRBV7-9; j_call: TRBJ1-2; cdr3_aa: CASSLQPRTGRNYGYTF; cdr3_nt: TGTGCCAGCAGTTTGCAACCGAGGACAGGAAGGAACTATGGCTACACCTTC
clone_size: once; d_call: NA; v_call: TRBV7-9; j_call: TRBJ1-2; cdr3_aa: CASVNLFLGAYGYTF; cdr3_nt: TGTGCCAGCGTTAATTTGTTTCTGGGGGCCTACGGCTACACCTTC
clone_size: NA; d_call: NA; v_call: TRBV7-2; j_call: TRBJ2-7; cdr3_aa: CASSLQGYEQYF; cdr3_nt: TGTGCCAGCAGCCTCCAGGGTTACGAGCAGTACTTC
clone_size: NA; d_call: TRBD2; v_call: TRBV4-2; j_call: TRBJ2-3; cdr3_aa: CASSLRMRTSGGAPGTDTQYF; cdr3_nt: TGTGCCAGCAGCCTCAGGATGAGAACTAGCGGGGGGGCCCCCGGCACAGATACGCAGTATTTT
clone_size: NA; d_call: NA; v_call: TRBV12-5; j_call: TRBJ1-1; cdr3_aa: CASGLEGAAFF; cdr3_nt: TGTGCTAGTGGTTTGGAAGGGGCTGCTTTCTTT
clone_size: NA; d_call: TRBD2; v_call: TRBV4-3; j_call: TRBJ2-1; cdr3_aa: CASSQEASGRDEQFF; cdr3_nt: TGCGCCAGCAGCCAAGAGGCTAGCGGGAGGGATGAGCAGTTCTTC
clone_size: once; d_call: NA; v_call: TRBV30; j_call: TRBJ2-7; cdr3_aa: CAWSGGQKNYEQYF; cdr3_nt: TGTGCCTGGAGTGGCGGACAAAAAAACTACGAGCAGTACTTC
clone_size: NA; d_call: NA; v_call: TRBV28; j_call: TRBJ2-2; cdr3_aa: CAIEGPNTGELFF; cdr3_nt: TGTGCCATCGAGGGCCCTAACACCGGGGAGCTGTTTTTT
clone_size: once; d_call: NA; v_call: TRBV9; j_call: TRBJ1-5; cdr3_aa: CASSSGDGSNQPQHF; cdr3_nt: TGTGCCAGCAGCTCAGGGGACGGTAGCAATCAGCCCCAGCATTTT
clone_size: NA; d_call: NA; v_call: TRBV19; j_call: TRBJ2-1; cdr3_aa: CASSIDQQSVYDEQFF; cdr3_nt: TGTGCCAGTAGTATAGATCAACAATCAGTTTACGATGAGCAGTTCTTC
clone_size: NA; d_call: NA; v_call: TRBV9; j_call: TRBJ2-2; cdr3_aa: CASSGTLLGSNTGELFF; cdr3_nt: TGTGCCAGCAGCGGGACACTCCTCGGGTCAAACACCGGGGAGCTGTTTTTT
clone_size: NA; d_call: TRBD2; v_call: TRBV4-3; j_call: TRBJ2-1; cdr3_aa: CASSPSGTSSYNEQFF; cdr3_nt: TGCGCCAGCAGTCCCTCCGGGACTAGCTCCTACAATGAGCAGTTCTTC
clone_size: NA; d_call: NA; v_call: TRBV10-2; j_call: TRBJ1-2; cdr3_aa: CASSELGAYGYTF; cdr3_nt: TGCGCCAGCAGTGAGCTAGGGGCCTATGGCTACACCTTC
clone_size: NA; d_call: NA; v_call: TRBV7-2; j_call: TRBJ1-3; cdr3_aa: CASSLVTFSGNTIYF; cdr3_nt: TGTGCCAGCAGCCTAGTCACATTCTCTGGAAACACCATATATTTT
clone_size: NA; d_call: NA; v_call: TRBV7-2; j_call: TRBJ2-5; cdr3_aa: CASSLAGGPRETQYF; cdr3_nt: TGTGCCAGCAGCTTAGCGGGGGGGCCTCGAGAGACCCAGTACTTC
clone_size: NA; d_call: TRBD1; v_call: TRBV7-9; j_call: TRBJ2-2; cdr3_aa: CASILTSGQGVSGELFF; cdr3_nt: TGTGCCAGCATCCTAACCTCGGGACAGGGAGTTTCCGGGGAGCTGTTTTTT
clone_size: NA; d_call: TRBD1; v_call: TRBV4-2; j_call: TRBJ1-1; cdr3_aa: CASSQGGQGETEAFF; cdr3_nt: TGTGCCAGCAGCCAAGGGGGACAGGGGGAGACTGAAGCTTTCTTT
clone_size: NA; d_call: NA; v_call: TRBV9; j_call: TRBJ2-2; cdr3_aa: CASSVESGGQSPNTGELFF; cdr3_nt: TGTGCCAGCAGCGTAGAATCTGGCGGACAGAGCCCGAACACCGGGGAGCTGTTTTTT
clone_size: NA; d_call: NA; v_call: TRBV30; j_call: TRBJ2-7; cdr3_aa: CAWRGIQRNSYEQYF; cdr3_nt: TGTGCCTGGAGGGGGATACAGCGGAACTCCTACGAGCAGTACTTC
clone_size: NA; d_call: NA; v_call: TRBV3-1/TRBV3-2; j_call: TRBJ2-7; cdr3_aa: CASSRDWTYEQYF; cdr3_nt: TGTGCCAGCAGCCGGGACTGGACCTACGAGCAGTACTTC
clone_size: NA; d_call: TRBD1; v_call: TRBV2; j_call: TRBJ1-1; cdr3_aa: CASNGQGNTEAFF; cdr3_nt: TGTGCCAGCAATGGACAGGGGAACACTGAAGCTTTCTTT
clone_size: few; d_call: NA; v_call: TRBV6-6; j_call: TRBJ2-2; cdr3_aa: CASVGEGDTGELFF; cdr3_nt: TGTGCCAGCGTGGGTGAAGGGGACACCGGGGAGCTGTTTTTT
clone_size: NA; d_call: NA; v_call: TRBV6-5; j_call: TRBJ2-3; cdr3_aa: CASRYLATDTQYF; cdr3_nt: TGTGCCAGCAGGTATCTAGCCACAGATACGCAGTATTTT
clone_size: NA; d_call: TRBD1; v_call: TRBV7-3; j_call: TRBJ1-1; cdr3_aa: CASSLYAPAQGLTEAFF; cdr3_nt: TGTGCCAGCAGCTTATATGCCCCGGCACAGGGGCTCACTGAAGCTTTCTTT
clone_size: NA; d_call: NA; v_call: TRBV19; j_call: TRBJ2-2; cdr3_aa: CASSLDRRITGELFF; cdr3_nt: TGTGCCAGTAGTCTGGACAGACGGATTACCGGGGAGCTGTTTTTT
clone_size: NA; d_call: NA; v_call: TRBV20-1; j_call: TRBJ1-2; cdr3_aa: CSAGLTSYHSF; cdr3_nt: TGCAGTGCTGGCCTGACATCATATCATTCCTTC
clone_size: NA; d_call: NA; v_call: TRBV11-2; j_call: TRBJ2-2; cdr3_aa: CASSLGGFNTGELFF; cdr3_nt: TGTGCCAGCAGCTTAGGCGGGTTTAACACCGGGGAGCTGTTTTTT
clone_size: NA; d_call: NA; v_call: TRBV18; j_call: TRBJ2-2; cdr3_aa: CASSLLSNTGELFF; cdr3_nt: TGTGCCAGCTCACTCCTTTCGAACACCGGGGAGCTGTTTTTT
clone_size: NA; d_call: TRBD1; v_call: TRBV19; j_call: TRBJ1-1; cdr3_aa: CASSRQGVGNTEAFF; cdr3_nt: TGTGCCAGTAGTAGGCAGGGGGTAGGGAACACTGAAGCTTTCTTT
clone_size: NA; d_call: NA; v_call: TRBV4-3; j_call: TRBJ2-2; cdr3_aa: CASAKHLNTGELFF; cdr3_nt: TGCGCCAGCGCAAAACATTTGAACACCGGGGAGCTGTTTTTT
clone_size: NA; d_call: NA; v_call: TRBV4-1; j_call: TRBJ2-7; cdr3_aa: CASSQDQEHYSYEQYF; cdr3_nt: TGCGCCAGCAGCCAAGATCAAGAACATTATTCCTACGAGCAGTACTTC
clone_size: NA; d_call: NA; v_call: TRBV11-2; j_call: TRBJ1-3; cdr3_aa: CASSLRRAGNTIYF; cdr3_nt: TGTGCCAGCAGCTTACGCAGGGCTGGAAACACCATATATTTT
clone_size: NA; d_call: TRBD1; v_call: TRBV4-1; j_call: TRBJ2-1; cdr3_aa: CASSQGGQEYNEQFF; cdr3_nt: TGCGCCAGCAGCCAAGGAGGACAGGAGTACAATGAGCAGTTCTTC
clone_size: NA; d_call: NA; v_call: TRBV9; j_call: TRBJ1-4; cdr3_aa: CASSVDPTEEKLFF; cdr3_nt: TGTGCCAGCAGCGTAGACCCGACAGAGGAAAAACTGTTTTTT